This TCR beta chain derives from a study of blood T cell repertoires in COVID-19. V lost 4 bases, J lost 3 bases, and 13 bases lay in between. The CDR3 covers 14 residues. In germline, CDR1 is SGHDN, CDR2 FVKESK. The protocol was immunoSEQ multiplex PCR, while the TCRdb copy is restricted to in-frame clones and leaves out a portion. Of some 220,000 clones in the sample, 70% to 90% are singletons; the top ten hold more than 2%. Sequencing was carried out using peripheral blood. This clonotype originated in a woman in her seventies with COVID-19, enrolled during active disease. The chain has TRBV14 and TRBJ2-7, with D maybe TRBD2 (6 bases). This chain's CDR3 is CASSPLEGLYEQYF. CDR3 DNA: TGTGCCAGCAGCCCGTTGGAGGGGCTCTACGAGCAGTACTTC.